This T cell receptor beta chain was documented in a study of graft-versus-host responses after intestinal transplantation (dated by TCRdb to about 2021). Context from the whole study: Recipients received multivisceral, liver-intestinal, or isolated intestinal transplants. Donor T cell macrochimerism was defined as a peak of at least 4% donor T cells among recipient peripheral blood mononuclear cells. Bulk TCR-beta CDR3 sequencing was used to track graft-versus-host and host-versus-graft alloreactive T cell clones in the graft, circulation and bone marrow after intestinal transplantation. Every recipient was given anti-thymocyte globulin induction, then maintenance tacrolimus and steroids for around three years. Instead of going to the commercial service, samples from three later patients were sequenced in-house on an Illumina MiSeq and processed with MiXCR. Alloreactive clones were identified by sequencing pre-transplant mixed lymphocyte reaction products and comparing these products with unstimulated pre-transplant donor and recipient T cells. Of the approximately 24 intestinal transplant recipients enrolled in the cohort, one of whom was a retransplant, a few patients without pretransplant specimens were excluded.

Germline trimming amounts to 7 bases on V and 5 bases on J, with 4 as the count of junction bases outside the gene matches. Including cysteine and phenylalanine, the CDR3 has 12 amino acids. CDR3 DNA only is kept here, 36 bases in frame from base 1. The germline V gene encodes CDR1 SNHLY and CDR2 FYNNEI. Overall results and qualifications from the work: GvH clones were detected in recipient bone marrow, and some appeared earlier in ileal mucosa or blood, consistent with an intestinal mucosal origin. Early after transplant, peak levels of circulating GvH clones were associated with declines in HvG clones. In the allografts of patients with donor T cell macrochimerism, GvH to HvG T cell clonal ratios were high. The conclusions were limited by the relatively low number and heterogeneity of the intestinal transplant patients.

Receptor amplification or capture employed the immunoSEQ multiplex PCR assay. For most patients, genomic DNA was isolated with the Qiagen DNeasy Blood and Tissue Kit and shipped frozen to Adaptive Biotechnologies for TCR sequencing. Adaptive Biotechnologies carried out high-throughput TCR-beta CDR3 sequencing of genomic DNA for most patients. The paper's data handling went like this. TCR sequencing data for around 19 patients were retrieved from Adaptive's ImmunoSEQ software; three other patients were processed with MiXCR and VDJtools. To correct CD4 versus CD8 sorting errors, sequences present in both subsets at a frequency ratio below 5:1 were removed. CDR3 nucleotide sequences shared between donor and recipient were removed because the origin of such sequences could not be assigned. To be classed as alloreactive, a clone needed at least 2-fold expansion over unstimulated cells and a minimum CFSE-low frequency of 0.002% (template counts) or 0.001% (read counts). A clone was considered mappable if detected in the sequenced pre-transplant spleen, lymph node, or MLR CFSE-low populations of the donor or recipient. The cumulative frequency of alloreactive clones was calculated as a percentage of all sequences, weighted by copy number. The source is immuneACCESS, and TCRdb retained only in-frame sequences with V and J called. Part of the clones is not carried over; for the studies checked, unresolved V genes explain less than half of this, and the remainder is unexplained. The DNA gave D and trimming, while V, J and clone size come from that table. This sample holds tens of thousands of clones; under 85% were observed only once. The ten most abundant clones make up 17% of the sample.

What this sample's time point label stands for: cells obtained before transplantation from donor or recipient. CD3+CD4+ and CD3+CD8+ populations were FACS-sorted from unstimulated pre-transplant donor and recipient cells taken from spleen or lymph nodes. To note about this clone: Its specific antigen is unknown. No much larger clone exists at a distance of one base, and base qualities are not known.

In this chain, TRBV2 is recombined with TRBJ2-5, with TRBD2 identical over 7 junction bases. This sequence originates from a human donor who received an intestinal transplant. The starting material was unstimulated CD8+ T cells sorted from spleen or lymph node cells, obtained before intestinal transplant. The CDR3 region: CASMARGETQYF. In nucleotide form, the sequence is TGTGCCAGCATGGCGCGGGGGGAGACCCAGTACTTC.